The TCR beta chain under discussion was sequenced for a study of OX40 agonist ivuxolimab in advanced cancers. As for the study in general: Those treated in dose escalation had hepatocellular carcinoma, melanoma, renal cell cancer or head and neck cancer. Prior anti-PD-1, anti-PD-L1 or anti-CTLA-4 therapy did not bar entry, and about 40% had some.

Generated by immunoSEQ multiplex PCR, the TCRdb table keeps only in-frame clones and is missing some. This sample has some 14,000 clones; 85% to 95% occur once, and the top ten carry 22%. The count of this clone is one. The germline V and J ends were trimmed by 5 bases and 8 bases, with 12 bases remaining between them. CDR3 length equals 12 residues. Germline V gene lookup returns CDR1 SEHNR and CDR2 FQNEAQ (reference sequence). This chain joins TRBV7-9 and TRBJ1-1; D is unclear. Source: CD4+ or CD8+ T cells sorted from blood, taken in a trial of the OX40 agonist ivuxolimab. The clonotype originates from an adult with an advanced solid tumor such as melanoma, head and neck, liver or kidney cancer. CDR3: CASSPPPREAFF. CDR3 nucleotides: TGTGCCAGCAGCCCTCCCCCCAGGGAAGCTTTCTTT.